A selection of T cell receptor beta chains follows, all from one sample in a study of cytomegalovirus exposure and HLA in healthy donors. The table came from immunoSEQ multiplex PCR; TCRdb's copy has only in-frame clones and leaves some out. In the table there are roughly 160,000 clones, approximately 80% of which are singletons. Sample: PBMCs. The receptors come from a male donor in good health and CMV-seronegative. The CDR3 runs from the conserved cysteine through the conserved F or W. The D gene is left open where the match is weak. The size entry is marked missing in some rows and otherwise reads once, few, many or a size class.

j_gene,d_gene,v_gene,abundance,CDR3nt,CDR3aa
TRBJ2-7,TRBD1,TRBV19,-,TGTGCCAGTACCTGGGGACAGGGGGCATACGAGCAGTACTTC,CASTWGQGAYEQYF
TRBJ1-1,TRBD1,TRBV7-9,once,TGTTCCAGCAGCTTTCAGGGGGCTTCTCCTCCTGAAGCTTTCTTT,CSSSFQGASPPEAFF
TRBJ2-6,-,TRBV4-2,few,TGTGCCAGCAGCTCCTATATGGACTTATCTGGGGCCAACGTCCTGACTTTC,CASSSYMDLSGANVLTF
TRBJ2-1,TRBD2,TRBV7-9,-,TGTGCCAGCGCCGGGGGGACTCCTTACAATGAGCAGTTCTTC,CASAGGTPYNEQFF
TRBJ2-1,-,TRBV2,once,TGTGCCAGCCTCTGGACAGCCGGCCCTCGAACCTACAATGAGCAGTTCTTC,CASLWTAGPRTYNEQFF
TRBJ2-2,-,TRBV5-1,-,TGCGCCAGCAGCTTGGGGGACACCCCAGCCGGGGAGCTGTTTTTT,CASSLGDTPAGELFF
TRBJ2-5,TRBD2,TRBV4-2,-,TGTGCCAGCAGCCAAGCCAGCGGGACGCGGTGGCAAGAGACCCAGTACTTC,CASSQASGTRWQETQYF
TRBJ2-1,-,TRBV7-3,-,TGTGCCAGCAGCTTATACAGCTACAATGAGCAGTTCTTC,CASSLYSYNEQFF
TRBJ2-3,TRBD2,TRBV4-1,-,TGCGCCAGCAGCCCGACTAGCGGGGTATTCACAGATACGCAGTATTTT,CASSPTSGVFTDTQYF
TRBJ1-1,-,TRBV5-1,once,TGCGCCAGCAGCCTACGGTACGGGACTGAAGCTTTCTTT,CASSLRYGTEAFF
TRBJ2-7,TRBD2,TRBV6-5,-,TGTGCCAGCAGTTACGCGGGGGAAAACTACGAGCAGTACTTC,CASSYAGENYEQYF
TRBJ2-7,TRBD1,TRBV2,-,TGTGCCAGCAGGCCGGGACAGGGTAAGCAGTACTTC,CASRPGQGKQYF
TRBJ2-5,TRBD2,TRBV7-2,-,TGTGCCAGCAGCCCGGGACTAGCGGGAGGGCAAGAGACCCAGTACTTC,CASSPGLAGGQETQYF
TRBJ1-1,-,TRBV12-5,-,TGTGCTAGTGGTCAGACCACGGGGTCGCGGGAAGCTTTCTTT,CASGQTTGSREAFF
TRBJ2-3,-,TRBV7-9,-,TGTGCCAGCAGCTTAGTAAGCTCTAGCACAGATACGCAGTATTTT,CASSLVSSSTDTQYF
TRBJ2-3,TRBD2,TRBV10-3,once,TGTGCCATCAGTCTAGCGGGGGGGCAATCAGATACGCAGTATTTT,CAISLAGGQSDTQYF
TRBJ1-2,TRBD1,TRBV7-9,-,TGTGCCAGCAGCGACCGGGACAGGGGGGCTAACAACTATGGCTACCCCTTC,CASSDRDRGANNYGYPF
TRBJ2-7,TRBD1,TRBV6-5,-,TGTGCCAGCAGCCCAACCGGGACAGGGTATGGCGAGCAGTACTTC,CASSPTGTGYGEQYF
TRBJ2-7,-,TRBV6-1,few,TGTGCCAGCATCAACCTAGCGCTACTCTCCTACGAGCAGTACTTC,CASINLALLSYEQYF
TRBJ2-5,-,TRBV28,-,TGTGCCAGCAGTTTTATCGGACAACAAGAGACCCAGTACTTC,CASSFIGQQETQYF
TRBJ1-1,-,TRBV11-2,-,TGTGCCAGCAGCTTAGATCGGGGGGCGATAATCACTGAAGCTTTCTTT,CASSLDRGAIITEAFF
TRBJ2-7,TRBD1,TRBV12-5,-,TGTGCTAGTGCCCGGGACAGGATCGGCGAGCAGTACTTC,CASARDRIGEQYF
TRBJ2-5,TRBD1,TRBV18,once,TGTGCCAGCTCGCGCCTACAGGGGCGACAAGAGACCCAGTACTTC,CASSRLQGRQETQYF
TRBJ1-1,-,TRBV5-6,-,TGTGCCAGCAGCCCACAGGGTTTTCGGAACACTGAAGCTTTCTTT,CASSPQGFRNTEAFF
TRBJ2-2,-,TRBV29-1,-,TGCAGCGCCCGAAAAGACAGCAACCCTACCGGGGAGCTGTTTTTT,CSARKDSNPTGELFF
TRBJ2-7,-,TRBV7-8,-,TGTGCCAGCAGCTTTTGGCAGGATTATTCCTACGAGCAGTACTTC,CASSFWQDYSYEQYF
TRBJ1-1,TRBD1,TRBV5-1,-,TGCGCCAGCAGTACGGCGGGACAGGGGGCCGAAGCTTTCTTT,CASSTAGQGAEAFF
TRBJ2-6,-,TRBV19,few,TGTGCCACCGAAGCCGTCGGGGTACAGGGCCCCTCTGGGGCCAACGTCCTGACTTTC,CATEAVGVQGPSGANVLTF
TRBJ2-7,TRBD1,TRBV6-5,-,TGTGCCAGCAGCTCCGGACAGGATCCCTCCTACGAGCAGTACTTC,CASSSGQDPSYEQYF
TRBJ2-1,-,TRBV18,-,TGTGCCAGCTCCCTAGGATTCAGCTCCTACAATGAGCAGTTCTTC,CASSLGFSSYNEQFF
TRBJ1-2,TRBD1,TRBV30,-,TGTGCCACCGGACAGGGGGACTATGGCTACCCCTTC,CATGQGDYGYPF
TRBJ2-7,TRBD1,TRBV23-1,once,TGCGCCAGCACCCAAGACAGGGCAGACTACGAGCAGTACTTC,CASTQDRADYEQYF
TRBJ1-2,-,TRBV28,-,TGTGCCAGCAGTACCCCAGGGAATCGTGGCTACACCTTC,CASSTPGNRGYTF
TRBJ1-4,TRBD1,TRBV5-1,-,TGCGCCAGCAGCTTGGGAGGGACAGGGCAGGAAAAACTGTTTTTT,CASSLGGTGQEKLFF
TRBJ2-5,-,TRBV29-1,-,TGCAGCGTTGACAAACAAGAGACCCAGTACTTC,CSVDKQETQYF
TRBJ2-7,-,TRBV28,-,TGTGCCAGCAGTTTTAAGGGGATTTCTCAGTACTTC,CASSFKGISQYF
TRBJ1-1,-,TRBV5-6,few,TGTGCCAGCAGCTCGCCCCCTCGGGGGTGGGGGGCTGAAGCTTTCTTT,CASSSPPRGWGAEAFF
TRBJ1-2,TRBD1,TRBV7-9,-,TGTTCCAGCAGACTTGGGAGTGGGACAGACCGCTATGGCTACACCTTC,CSSRLGSGTDRYGYTF
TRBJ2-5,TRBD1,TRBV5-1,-,TGCGCCAGCAGCACGGACAGGGGCAGTAGGACCCAGTACTTC,CASSTDRGSRTQYF
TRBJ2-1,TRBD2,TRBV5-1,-,TGCGCCAGCAGCTTGGCCATAGTAGCGGGAGAAGAGCAGTTCTTC,CASSLAIVAGEEQFF
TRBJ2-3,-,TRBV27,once,TGTGCCAGCAGTCGTTGGACAAAGACAGATACGCAGTATTTT,CASSRWTKTDTQYF
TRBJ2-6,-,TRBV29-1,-,TGCAGCGTTACAGGGTCTGGGGCCAACGTCCTGACTTTC,CSVTGSGANVLTF